Listed below are T cell receptor beta chains from one sample, sequenced in a study of T cells in tuberculosis. Repertoires were generated with immunoSEQ multiplex PCR, while TCRdb's copy carries only in-frame clones and drops some. The sample records about 25,000 clones, 95% to 96% being singletons. Sequenced input: PBMCs. These receptors were collected from a donor aged 10-29 years with latent tuberculosis or without tuberculosis infection. CDR3s leave out the opening cysteine and the closing phenylalanine or tryptophan.

TRBV6-4	TRBJ1-2	ASSDSPGGYGYT
TRBV5-1	TRBJ1-1	ASSYEGVATEAF
TRBV7-9	TRBJ1-2	ASSLGRQEVYGYT
TRBV2	TRBJ1-5	ASSDGMGQAGGPQH
TRBV7-2	TRBJ2-1	ASNPYSYNEQF
TRBV7-2	TRBJ1-5	ASSYGQGNQPQH
TRBV2	TRBJ2-3	ASRDRQADTQY
TRBV6-1	TRBJ1-6	ASSGRQGHNSPLH
TRBV5-1	TRBJ2-3	ASSFRQGLTDTQY
TRBV29-1	TRBJ1-1	SVVTGAHTEAF
TRBV29-1	TRBJ1-2	SVRGRRQGEGYT
TRBV2	TRBJ2-4	ASVVGLLAKNIQY
TRBV6-5	TRBJ1-5	ASKDGRQPQH
TRBV5-1	TRBJ2-1	ASSLLILGALNNEQF
TRBV19	TRBJ1-1	ASSRQSGGNEAF
TRBV10-3	TRBJ1-4	AISVTGGPGEKLF
TRBV4-2	TRBJ2-1	ASSRLAGGLYEQF
TRBV30	TRBJ1-5	AWSERRRGQPQH
TRBV30	TRBJ1-2	AWSAQRRGGYT
TRBV4-2	TRBJ2-7	ASSQDETSGGSEQY
TRBV5-1	TRBJ2-2	ASSSTTSTNTGELF
TRBV2	TRBJ2-5	ASSGTSGGAGGTQY
TRBV19	TRBJ1-1	ASSFRTGRTEAF
TRBV27	TRBJ1-1	ASSPGRHTEAF
TRBV10-1	TRBJ2-1	ASSYRCEQF
TRBV30	TRBJ2-5	AWSVNLAGGPETQY
TRBV7-8	TRBJ1-2	ASSLTTADYGYT
TRBV19	TRBJ2-6	ASTPAGKGANVLT
TRBV18	TRBJ1-2	ASSPAGDRGYT
TRBV7-2	TRBJ1-2	ASSLAPGTGRSGYGYT
TRBV6-5	TRBJ1-6	ASRPLQGKDSPLH
TRBV5-1	TRBJ2-1	ASSLLHGDNEQF
TRBV5-1	TRBJ2-4	ASSSGGTDKNIQY